One sample yielded the 15 T cell receptor beta chains listed below, sequenced in a study of cytomegalovirus exposure and HLA in healthy donors (dated by TCRdb to 2017 to 2019). Library method: the immunoSEQ multiplex PCR assay. For the multiplex PCR, a mixture combining 60 forward primers for TCR Vbeta segments and 13 reverse primers for TCR Jbeta segments was used. Drawn from immuneACCESS, this table holds only the in-frame rearrangements with V and J called that TCRdb kept. Clones are partly lost; checked studies trace under half to an unresolved V gene and leave the rest unexplained. The sample includes approximately 95,000 clones, with about 78% observed a single time. Of the sample, 4.1% falls within the top ten clones. The sequencing sample was made of PBMCs. The receptors were gathered from a woman between 40 and 50 years old in good health and CMV-seropositive.

Comments on this clone: The sample contains more than one DNA sequence encoding this CDR3. This chain joins TRBV9 and TRBJ1-1; D may be TRBD1 (6 bases). V was cut by 2 bases and J by 4 bases, with 9 bases left in between. Germline V gives CDR1 SGDLS, CDR2 YYNGEE. The CDR3 is 13 residues long. CDR3 in DNA: TGTGCCAGCAGCGTGACAGGAGGCACTGAAGCTTTCTTT. It translates to CASSVTGGTEAFF. The variable domain in full, completed from reference TRBV9 and TRBJ1-1, reads DSGVTQTPKHLITATGQRVTLRCSPRSGDLSVYWYQQSLDQGLQFLIQYYNGEERAKGNILERFSAQQFPDLHSELNLSSLELGDSALYFCASSVTGGTEAFFGQGTRLTVV.

This rearrangement joins TRBV7-9 to TRBJ1-1; no reliable D call. V lost 9 bases to trimming and J lost 1 base, with 6 bases between them. The germline V gene has CDR1 SEHNR and CDR2 FQNEAQ (reference sequence). This CDR3 contains 11 residues. This CDR3 reads CASTQNTEAFF. CDR3 bases: TGTGCCAGTACACAGAACACTGAAGCTTTCTTT.

The chain employs TRBV5-4 and TRBJ2-1; a possible D gene is TRBD1 (7 bases). V gave up 3 bases and J gave up 4 bases, with 17 bases separating them. Germline V lookup: CDR1 SGHNT, CDR2 YYREEE (reference sequence). The CDR3 covers 16 residues. CDR3 sequence reads: CASSYNHRGGYNEQFF. The CDR3 DNA sequence: TGTGCCAGCAGCTATAATCACAGGGGAGGATACAATGAGCAGTTCTTC.

This clone was counted a single time. V is TRBV5-6 and J is TRBJ1-6; D uncertain. Germline V gives CDR1 SGHDT, CDR2 YYEEEE. Trimming shortened V by 1 base and J by 6 bases, and 8 bases separated the two germline ends. This CDR3 has 14 amino acids. The CDR3 reads CASSLYRPNSPLHF. In DNA, the CDR3 is TGTGCCAGCAGCTTGTATCGTCCTAATTCACCCCTCCACTTT.

CDR3 amino acids: CASSFRDTQYF. DNA for the CDR3: TGTGCCAGCAGCTTCAGAGATACGCAGTATTTT. The chain carries TRBV7-2 and TRBJ2-3; D is ambiguous. This CDR3 is 11 amino acids long. Trimming left V 3 bases short and J 5 bases short, with 3 bases between. CDR1 is SGHTA, CDR2 FQGNSA, per germline.

This clone was detected only once. This rearrangement joins TRBV4-1 to TRBJ2-1; TRBD1 matches 9 bases. Germline trimming cut 2 bases from V and 10 bases from J; bases unmatched to any gene: 12. The CDR3 is made up of 16 amino acids. Germline lookup yields CDR1 MGHRA and CDR2 YSYEKL. The CDR3 nucleotides read TGCGCCAGCAGCCAACAGACAGGGACAGGGCTGGGAGAGCAGTTCTTC. It is translated as CASSQQTGTGLGEQFF.

This clone was observed a single time. The genes are TRBV7-2 and TRBJ2-7, with 10 bases fitting TRBD2. CDR3 length: 16 residues. V gave up 2 bases and J gave up 5 bases; unmatched junction bases: 9. Germline V CDR1 and CDR2: SGHTA, FQGNSA. The CDR3 protein is CASSLWASGSAHEQYF. CDR3 nucleotide sequence: TGTGCCAGCAGCTTATGGGCTAGCGGGAGCGCACACGAGCAGTACTTC.

This rearrangement joins TRBV19 to TRBJ2-7; D possibly corresponds to TRBD1 (6 bases). In germline, CDR1 is LNHDA, CDR2 SQIVND (reference sequence). V lost 9 bases to trimming and J lost 2 bases, with 17 bases between them. The CDR3 extends over 14 amino acids. The CDR3, as DNA: TGTGCCAGCCGACGCCATAGGGGGACCTACGAGCAGTACTTC. It translates to CASRRHRGTYEQYF.

The chain employs TRBV5-6 and TRBJ2-5; TRBD2 might be the D (5 bases). V was cut by 2 bases and J by 5 bases, with 10 bases left in between. CDR1 is SGHDT, CDR2 YYEEEE, per germline. The CDR3 length is 13 residues. CDR3 residues: CASSLLGVETQYF. The CDR3 nucleotides read TGTGCCAGCAGCTTACTAGGTGTGGAGACCCAGTACTTC.

The chain uses TRBV4-1 and TRBJ2-1, with a tentative D call TRBD2 (5 bases). The CDR3 has 14 residues. V lost 1 base and J lost 8, with 12 bases in between. Germline values: CDR1 MGHRA, CDR2 YSYEKL. The DNA for the CDR3 is TGCGCCAGCAGCCAAGGGGCTAGCTGGGATGAGCAGTTCTTC. It is translated as CASSQGASWDEQFF.

This clone occurred once. The J gene is TRBJ1-3, the V gene TRBV6-1; no clear D. This CDR3 spans 12 amino acids. V dropped 4 bases and J dropped 3 bases, with 4 bases sitting between them. Looked up from germline, CDR1 is MNHNS and CDR2 is SASEGT. The CDR3 DNA reads TGTGCCAGCAGTGCGAGTGGAAACACCATATATTTT. Encoded protein: CASSASGNTIYF.

The V and J genes are TRBV5-1 and TRBJ2-5, with a weak D call TRBD2 (6 bases). The CDR3 has 15 amino acids. Germline values: CDR1 SGHRS, CDR2 YFSETQ. The V end was cut by 0 bases, the J end by 3 bases, with 12 bases between. This CDR3 reads CASSLAAGREETQYF. The CDR3 DNA sequence: TGCGCCAGCAGCTTGGCGGCGGGGAGAGAAGAGACCCAGTACTTC.

This chain connects TRBV2 to TRBJ1-1; 7 bases line up with TRBD1. Germline-derived CDR1 and CDR2 are SNHLY and FYNNEI. The CDR3 extends over 13 amino acids. With V trimmed by 2 bases and J by 6 bases, 3 bases remained unmatched. CDR3: CASSEQGGSEAFF. CDR3 coding DNA: TGTGCCAGCAGTGAACAGGGGGGCTCTGAAGCTTTCTTT. Supplemented by reference TRBV2 and TRBJ1-1, the full variable domain reads EPEVTQTPSHQVTQMGQEVILRCVPISNHLYFYWYRQILGQKVEFLVSFYNNEISEKSEIFDDQFSVERPDGSNFTLKIRSTKLEDSAMYFCASSEQGGSEAFFGQGTRLTVV.

DNA of the CDR3: TGCGCCAGCAGTTATAGGACAGGGCCGAATTCACCCCTCCACTTT. Translating gives CASSYRTGPNSPLHF. The rearrangement joins TRBV5-1 to TRBJ1-6; 8 nucleotides align to TRBD1. The germline V gene has CDR1 SGHRS and CDR2 YFSETQ. The CDR3 runs to 15 residues. After removal of 5 bases from V and 7 bases from J, the junction contained 8 bases not matched to a gene.

This clone has a handful of counts. This chain joins TRBV7-2 and TRBJ2-2; possible D gene TRBD2, 5 bases. The germline CDR1 and CDR2 sequences are SGHTA and FQGNSA. The CDR3 loop spans 14 amino acids. The ends were cut back, 5 bases at V and 3 bases at J, with 10 bases in the middle. The CDR3 region is CASSADSDTGELFF. Written as DNA, the CDR3 is TGTGCCAGCAGCGCGGACTCGGACACCGGGGAGCTGTTTTTT.